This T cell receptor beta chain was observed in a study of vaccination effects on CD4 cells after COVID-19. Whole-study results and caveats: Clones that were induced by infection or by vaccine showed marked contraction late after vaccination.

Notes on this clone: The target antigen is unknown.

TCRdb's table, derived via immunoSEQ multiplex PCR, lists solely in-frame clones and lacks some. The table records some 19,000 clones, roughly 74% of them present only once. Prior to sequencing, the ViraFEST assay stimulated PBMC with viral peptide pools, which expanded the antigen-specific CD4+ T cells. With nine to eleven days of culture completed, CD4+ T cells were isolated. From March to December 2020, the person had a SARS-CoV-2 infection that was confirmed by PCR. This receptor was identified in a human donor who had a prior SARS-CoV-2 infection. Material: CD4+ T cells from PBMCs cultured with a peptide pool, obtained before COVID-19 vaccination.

This chain's CDR3 is CASSPSGGAISYEQYF. The CDR3 bases are TGTGCCAGCAGCCCATCGGGTGGGGCAATCTCCTACGAGCAGTACTTC. V usage is TRBV27 and J usage is TRBJ2-7; D is possibly TRBD1 (5 bases). V was trimmed by 6 bases and J by 0 bases, leaving 18 bases between them. CDR1 and CDR2 (germline): MNHEY, SMNVEV (reference sequence). CDR3 length: 16 residues.